This T cell receptor (beta chain) derives from a study of blood T cell repertoires in COVID-19. Overall study: There were acute and convalescent COVID-19 samples, and they came from the United States, Italy and Spain. The cDNA or gDNA used as material had been derived from T cells, B-cell-depleted T cells, or PBMCs.

As handled by the study authors: Nucleated cell number was recorded as an estimate derived from reference gene primer amplification. The protocol was immunoSEQ multiplex PCR, while the TCRdb copy is restricted to in-frame clones and leaves out a portion. The DNA was the basis for D and trimming; V, J and clone size are from that table. In the table there are over 65,000 clones, around 90% of which are singletons. The germline CDR1 and CDR2 sequences are LNHDA and SQIVND (reference sequence). Trimming removed 6 bases from V and 1 base from J, with 6 bases in between. This CDR3 has 13 residues. The TCR originated in a human donor in a cohort sampled during active COVID-19. The V call is TRBV19, the J call TRBJ2-2; D is ambiguous. The source material was peripheral blood. CDR3 in DNA: TGTGCCAGTAGATCAGTGAACACCGGGGAGCTGTTTTTT. This gives the protein CASRSVNTGELFF.